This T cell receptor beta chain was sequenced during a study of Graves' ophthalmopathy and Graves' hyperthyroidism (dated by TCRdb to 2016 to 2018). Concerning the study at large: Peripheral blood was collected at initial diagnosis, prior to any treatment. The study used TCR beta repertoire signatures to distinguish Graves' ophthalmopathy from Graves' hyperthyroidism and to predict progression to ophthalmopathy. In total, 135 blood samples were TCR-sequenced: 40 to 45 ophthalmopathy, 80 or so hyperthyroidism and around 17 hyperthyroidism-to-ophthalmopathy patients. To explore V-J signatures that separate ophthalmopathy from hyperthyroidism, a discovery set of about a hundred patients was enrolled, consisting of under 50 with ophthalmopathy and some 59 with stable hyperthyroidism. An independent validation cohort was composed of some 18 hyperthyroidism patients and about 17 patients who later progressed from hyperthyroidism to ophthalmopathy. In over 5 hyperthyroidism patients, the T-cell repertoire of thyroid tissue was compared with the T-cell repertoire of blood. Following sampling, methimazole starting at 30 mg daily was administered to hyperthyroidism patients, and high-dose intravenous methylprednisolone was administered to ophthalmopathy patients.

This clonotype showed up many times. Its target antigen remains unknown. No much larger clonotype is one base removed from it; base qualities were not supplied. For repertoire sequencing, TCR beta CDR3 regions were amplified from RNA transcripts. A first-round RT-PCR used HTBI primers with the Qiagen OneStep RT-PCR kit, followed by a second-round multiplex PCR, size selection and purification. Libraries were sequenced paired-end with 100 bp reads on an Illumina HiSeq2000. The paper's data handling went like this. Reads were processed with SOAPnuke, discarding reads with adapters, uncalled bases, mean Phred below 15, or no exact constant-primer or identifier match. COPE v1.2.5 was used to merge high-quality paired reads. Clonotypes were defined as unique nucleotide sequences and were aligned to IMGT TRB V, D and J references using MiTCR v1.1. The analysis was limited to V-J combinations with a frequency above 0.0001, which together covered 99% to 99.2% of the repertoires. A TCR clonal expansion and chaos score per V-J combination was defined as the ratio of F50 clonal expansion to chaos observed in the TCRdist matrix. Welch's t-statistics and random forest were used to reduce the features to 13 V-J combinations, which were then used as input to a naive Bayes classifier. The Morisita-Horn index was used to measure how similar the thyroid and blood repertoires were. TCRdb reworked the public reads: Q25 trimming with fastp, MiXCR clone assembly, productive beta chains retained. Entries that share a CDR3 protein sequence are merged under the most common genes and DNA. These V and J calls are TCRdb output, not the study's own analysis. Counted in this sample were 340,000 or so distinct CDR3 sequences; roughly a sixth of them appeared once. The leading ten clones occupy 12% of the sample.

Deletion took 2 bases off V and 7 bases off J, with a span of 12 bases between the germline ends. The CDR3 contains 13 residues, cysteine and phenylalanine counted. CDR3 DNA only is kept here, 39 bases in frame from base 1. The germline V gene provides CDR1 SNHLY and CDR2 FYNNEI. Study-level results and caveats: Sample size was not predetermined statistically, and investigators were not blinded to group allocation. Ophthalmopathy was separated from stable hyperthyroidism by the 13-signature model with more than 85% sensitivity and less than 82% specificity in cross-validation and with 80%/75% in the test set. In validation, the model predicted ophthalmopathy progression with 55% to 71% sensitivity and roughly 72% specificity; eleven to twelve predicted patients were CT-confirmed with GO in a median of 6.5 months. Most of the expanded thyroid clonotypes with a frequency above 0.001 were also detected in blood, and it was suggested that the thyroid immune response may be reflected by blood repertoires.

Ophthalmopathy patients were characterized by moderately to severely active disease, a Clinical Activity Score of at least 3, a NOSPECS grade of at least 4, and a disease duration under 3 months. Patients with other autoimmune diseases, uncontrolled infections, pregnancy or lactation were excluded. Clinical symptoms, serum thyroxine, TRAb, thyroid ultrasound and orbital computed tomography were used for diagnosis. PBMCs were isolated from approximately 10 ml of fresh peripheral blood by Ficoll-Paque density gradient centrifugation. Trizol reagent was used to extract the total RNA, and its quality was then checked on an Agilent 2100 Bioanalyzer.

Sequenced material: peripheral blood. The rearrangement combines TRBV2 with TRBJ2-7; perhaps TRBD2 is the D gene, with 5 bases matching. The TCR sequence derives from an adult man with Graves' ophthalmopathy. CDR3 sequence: CASSEQISGEQYF. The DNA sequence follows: TGTGCCAGCAGTGAACAGATATCGGGGGAGCAGTACTTC.